This record concerns one T cell receptor (beta chain) sequence. Its antigen is not known. Germline loops: CDR1 SNHLY, CDR2 FYNNEI. This CDR3 spans 14 amino acids. Using the 5' RACE reads, TCRdb records one entry per CDR3 protein without DNA. Its listing shows around 380,000 distinct CDR3 sequences. The sample belongs to a study of monozygotic twins with inflammatory bowel disease. Overall study results and limits: Especially with disease activity, IBD patients shared fewer clonotypes with others than healthy twins did.

This TCR was sampled from a human donor with ulcerative colitis or Crohn's disease, or a healthy co-twin of an affected twin (not recorded which). Sequencing was done on a sample of blood. J is TRBJ1-5 and V is TRBV2; TCRdb designates TRBD1, a call that cannot be tested without DNA. CDR3 sequence reads: CASSEGTAHQPQHF. Filled out from reference TRBV2 and TRBJ1-5, the complete variable domain reads EPEVTQTPSHQVTQMGQEVILRCVPISNHLYFYWYRQILGQKVEFLVSFYNNEISEKSEIFDDQFSVERPDGSNFTLKIRSTKLEDSAMYFCASSEGTAHQPQHFGDGTRLSIL.